A single sample is the source of the 14 T cell receptor beta chains below, sequenced in a study of T cells in women clearing cervical HPV infection. This table comes from immunoSEQ multiplex PCR, and its TCRdb copy is limited to in-frame clones, with some not included. This sample's table reports 40,000 or so clones. The sample taken for sequencing was blood buffy coat. These receptors all stem from a woman aged 18 to 75 with a cervical HPV16 infection that either progressed to CIN3+ or cleared (not recorded which).

A note on this clone: Sequencing ends 3 residues short of the CDR3 end; the germline J gene provides the rest. The chain carries TRBV2 and TRBJ1-2, with 7 bases lining up with TRBD1. V trimming: 7 bases; J trimming: 6 bases; junction bases outside the gene matches: 8. CDR3 length: 13 residues. Germline V lookup: CDR1 SNHLY, CDR2 FYNNEI. CDR3 bases read: TGTGCCAGCAAGGGACAGAGTGGGGATGGC. This codes for CASKGQSGDG. The whole CDR3 protein is CASKGQSGDGYTF. Complete variable domain (other parts from reference TRBV2 and TRBJ1-2): EPEVTQTPSHQVTQMGQEVILRCVPISNHLYFYWYRQILGQKVEFLVSFYNNEISEKSEIFDDQFSVERPDGSNFTLKIRSTKLEDSAMYFCASKGQSGDGYTFGSGTRLTVV.

CDR3 region: CASSLDRINEKLFF. The CDR3 bases that were read are TGTGCCAGCAGCCTGGACAGGATAAATGAAAAA. The chain couples TRBV5-6 to TRBJ1-4; the match to TRBD1 covers 7 bases. The read terminates 3 residues ahead of where the CDR3 ends, so the germline J gene completes it. The trim removed 4 bases at V and 5 bases at J, leaving 5 bases unmatched. This CDR3 has 14 amino acids. The V gene's germline CDR1 is SGHDT and CDR2 YYEEEE.

Points on this clone: The read ends 3 residues early relative to the CDR3; the germline J gene fills the gap. V and J are TRBV11-2 and TRBJ1-1; D is unclear. The CDR3 loop spans 14 amino acids. Trimming pared 1 base from V and 0 bases from J, leaving 6 bases between. CDR1 is SGHAT, CDR2 FQNNGV, per germline. CDR3 DNA, as far as it was read: TGTGCCAGCAGCTTAGCCCCCATGAACACTGAA. Encoded protein: CASSLAPMNTE. The CDR3 in full is CASSLAPMNTEAFF. The variable domain in full, completed from reference TRBV11-2 and TRBJ1-1, reads EAGVAQSPRYKIIEKRQSVAFWCNPISGHATLYWYQQILGQGPKLLIQFQNNGVVDDSQLPKDRFSAERLKGVDSTLKIQPAKLEDSAVYLCASSLAPMNTEAFFGQGTRLTVV.

On this clone itself: The sequenced fragment ends 3 residues before the CDR3 boundary, so the rest is inferred from the germline J gene. The chain couples TRBV19 to TRBJ2-1, with 10 positions matching TRBD2. CDR1 is LNHDA and CDR2 is SQIVND in the germline V gene (reference sequence). Trimming removed 11 bases from V and 4 bases from J; junction bases left unmatched: 8. CDR3 length: 14 residues. CDR3 amino acids: CADSTSGTYNEQFF. CDR3 DNA (partial): TGTGCCGATTCCACTAGCGGGACGTACAATGAG.

In the case of this clone: Read coverage stops 3 residues before the CDR3 terminus; the germline J gene supplies the remainder. The rearrangement links TRBV5-1 to TRBJ1-2; 11 bases are shared with TRBD1. The germline V gene has CDR1 SGHRS and CDR2 YFSETQ. This CDR3 has 17 amino acids. V gave up 4 bases and J gave up 3 bases; unmatched junction bases: 11. Partial CDR3 DNA: TGCGCCAGCAGCACGGACAGGGGGCCCCATCGGGACTATGGC. This sequence encodes CASSTDRGPHRDYG. The whole CDR3 sequence reads CASSTDRGPHRDYGYTF.

As regards this clone: From the germline J gene comes the end of the CDR3, since the read stops 3 residues before it. This sequence joins TRBV19 and TRBJ1-1; 8 nucleotides align to TRBD1. The CDR3 spans 17 residues. Germline assignment: CDR1 LNHDA and CDR2 SQIVND (reference sequence). CDR3 DNA (partial): TGTGCCAGTAGTATTGGACAGGGTGTTGCTGGGGCCAACGTA. It codes for CASSIGQGVAGANV. The CDR3 as a whole reads CASSIGQGVAGANVAFF.

Note on this clone: The CDR3 extends 3 residues past the end of the read, so its final part is completed from the germline J gene. The chain recombines TRBV30 with TRBJ2-3, with TRBD2 identical over 10 bases. The CDR3 is 14 amino acids. Per germline, CDR1 GTSNPN and CDR2 SVGIG (reference sequence). The CDR3 region is CAWSRTSGRETQYF. Incomplete CDR3 DNA: TGTGCCTGGAGTAGGACTAGCGGACGAGAGACG.

Remarks on this clone: With the read ending 3 residues before the CDR3 end, the germline J gene is used to fill in that end. V gene TRBV29-1 combines with J gene TRBJ1-2; D is uncertain. Looked up from germline, CDR1 is SQVTM and CDR2 is ANQGSEA. The CDR3 totals 13 residues. The germline V and J ends were trimmed by 0 bases and 2 bases, with 7 bases remaining between them. This chain's CDR3 is CSVEDVSNYGYTF. The sequenced part of the CDR3 DNA is TGCAGCGTTGAAGATGTCTCCAACTATGGC.

A word on this clone: The read terminates 3 residues ahead of where the CDR3 ends, so the germline J gene completes it. This chain joins TRBV10-1 and TRBJ2-7; 12 nucleotides agree with TRBD2. The CDR3 is 15 amino acids. The V gene end was trimmed by 3 bases and the J gene end by 1 base; junction bases not matched to a gene: 1. Germline lookup yields CDR1 WNHNN and CDR2 SYGVQD (reference sequence). The DNA read from the CDR3 is TGCGCCAGCAGTGAAGGACTAGCGGGGTCCTACGAG. It encodes CASSEGLAGSYE. The whole CDR3 protein is CASSEGLAGSYEQYF.

Turning to this clone: With the read ending 3 residues before the CDR3 end, the germline J gene is used to fill in that end. The V call is TRBV7-9, the J call TRBJ1-1, with a possible D match to TRBD1 (5 bases). V lost 6 bases, J lost 0 bases, and 11 bases lay in between. The CDR3 is 14 residues long. CDR1 and CDR2 from the germline V gene are SEHNR and FQNEAQ (reference sequence). The CDR3 sequence is CASRSQGLNTEAFF. The covered CDR3 bases are TGTGCCAGCAGGTCCCAGGGTTTGAACACTGAA.

Worth noting for this clone: Read coverage stops 3 residues before the CDR3 terminus; the germline J gene supplies the remainder. The chain couples TRBV30 to TRBJ2-2; no reliable D call. Germline values: CDR1 GTSNPN, CDR2 SVGIG (reference sequence). This CDR3 comprises 14 residues. CDR3 sequence reads: CAGQSGSWANVLFF. Incomplete CDR3 DNA: TGTGCCGGCCAATCAGGATCTTGGGCCAACGTG.

As concerns this clone: Coverage ceases 3 residues before the CDR3 finishes, and the germline J gene fills in the end. The chain joins TRBV28 to TRBJ1-2, with 7 bases that match TRBD1. Germline CDR1 reads MDHEN; CDR2 reads SYDVKM. The CDR3 has 13 residues. Losses at the gene ends were 5 bases for V and 5 bases for J; bases not matched to a gene: 5. The CDR3 loop is CASSKGTAYGYTF. The DNA read from the CDR3 is TGTGCCAGCAGTAAAGGGACAGCTTATGGC.

With regard to this clone: The read ends 3 residues shy of where the CDR3 ends; the end is completed using the germline J gene. The chain joins TRBV10-2 to TRBJ1-3; D might be TRBD1 (6 bases). The germline V and J ends were trimmed by 2 bases and 4 bases, with 9 bases remaining between them. The CDR3 is made up of 14 amino acids. Germline CDR1 reads WSHSY; CDR2 reads SAAADI. The part of the CDR3 DNA that was read is TGCGCCAGCAGTGAGGGGGGGGCCGGAAACACC. Protein product: CASSEGGAGNT. The complete CDR3 protein is CASSEGGAGNTIYF.

On this clone: The read stops 3 residues short of the end of the CDR3; the missing end is completed from the germline J gene. The chain carries TRBV10-3 and TRBJ2-7; TRBD1 aligns across 8 bases. The V and J ends lost 2 bases and 1 base, in that order; junction bases with no gene match: 7. The V gene's germline CDR1 is ENHRY and CDR2 SYGVKD. There are 16 residues in the CDR3. The CDR3 bases that were read are TGTGCCATCAGTGAGGCACAGGGGGGTAGATCCTACGAG. Translated: CAISEAQGGRSYE. The whole CDR3 sequence is CAISEAQGGRSYEQYF.